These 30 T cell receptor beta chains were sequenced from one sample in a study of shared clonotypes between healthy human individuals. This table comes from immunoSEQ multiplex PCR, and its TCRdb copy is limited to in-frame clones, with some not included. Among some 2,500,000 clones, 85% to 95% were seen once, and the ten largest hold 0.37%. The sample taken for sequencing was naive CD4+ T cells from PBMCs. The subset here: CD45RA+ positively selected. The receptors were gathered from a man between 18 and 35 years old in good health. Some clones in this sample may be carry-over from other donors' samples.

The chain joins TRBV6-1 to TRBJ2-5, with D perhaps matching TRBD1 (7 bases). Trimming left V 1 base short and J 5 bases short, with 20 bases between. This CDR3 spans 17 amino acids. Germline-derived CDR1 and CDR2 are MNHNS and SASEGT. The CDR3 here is CASSEVGGQPREETQYF. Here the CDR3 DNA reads TGTGCCAGCAGTGAAGTGGGGGGACAGCCCAGGGAGGAGACCCAGTACTTC.

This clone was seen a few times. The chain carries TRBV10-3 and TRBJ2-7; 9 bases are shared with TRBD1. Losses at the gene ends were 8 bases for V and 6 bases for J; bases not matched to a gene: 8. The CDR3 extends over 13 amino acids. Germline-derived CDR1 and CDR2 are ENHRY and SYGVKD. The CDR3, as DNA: TGTGCCATCGGGGGACAGGGAAGCATCGAGCAGTACTTC. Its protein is CAIGGQGSIEQYF.

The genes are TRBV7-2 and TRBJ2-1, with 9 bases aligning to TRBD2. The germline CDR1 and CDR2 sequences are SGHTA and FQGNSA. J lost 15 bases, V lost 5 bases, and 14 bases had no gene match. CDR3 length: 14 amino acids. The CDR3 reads CASSLVRREGPAFF. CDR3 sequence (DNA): TGTGCCAGCAGCCTGGTTAGGCGGGAGGGCCCGGCGTTCTTC.

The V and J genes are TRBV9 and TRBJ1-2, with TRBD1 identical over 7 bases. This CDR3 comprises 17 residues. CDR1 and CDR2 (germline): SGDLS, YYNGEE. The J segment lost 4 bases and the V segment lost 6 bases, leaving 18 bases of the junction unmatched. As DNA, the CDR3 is TGTGCCAGCACCCCCAGGAGCATTGTAACAGGGGTCTATGGCTACACCTTC. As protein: CASTPRSIVTGVYGYTF. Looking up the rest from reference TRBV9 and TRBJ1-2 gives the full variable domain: DSGVTQTPKHLITATGQRVTLRCSPRSGDLSVYWYQQSLDQGLQFLIQYYNGEERAKGNILERFSAQQFPDLHSELNLSSLELGDSALYFCASTPRSIVTGVYGYTFGSGTRLTVV.

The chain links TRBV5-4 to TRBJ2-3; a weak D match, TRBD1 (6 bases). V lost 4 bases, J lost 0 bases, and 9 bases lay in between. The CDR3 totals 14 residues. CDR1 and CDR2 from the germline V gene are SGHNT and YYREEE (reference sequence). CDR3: CASSRGQSTDTQYF. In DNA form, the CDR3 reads TGTGCCAGCAGCCGCGGACAGAGCACAGATACGCAGTATTTT.

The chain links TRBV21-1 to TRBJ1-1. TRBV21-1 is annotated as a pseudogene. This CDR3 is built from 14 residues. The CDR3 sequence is CASSARRANTEAFF. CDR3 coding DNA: TGTGCCAGCAGCGCCCGGAGGGCGAACACTGAAGCTTTCTTT.

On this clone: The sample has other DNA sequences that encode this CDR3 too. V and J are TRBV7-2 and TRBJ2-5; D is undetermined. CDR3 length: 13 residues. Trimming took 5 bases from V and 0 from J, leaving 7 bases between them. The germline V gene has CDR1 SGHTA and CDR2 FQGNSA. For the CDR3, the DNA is TGTGCCAGCAGCCCCGTCCACCAAGAGACCCAGTACTTC. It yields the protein CASSPVHQETQYF.

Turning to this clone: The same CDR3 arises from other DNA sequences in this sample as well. This chain's CDR3 is CASSLEGGGNQPQHF. CDR3 nucleotides: TGCGCCAGCAGCTTGGAGGGGGGAGGCAATCAGCCCCAGCATTTT. The V call is TRBV5-1, the J call TRBJ1-5; TRBD1 might be the D (6 bases). V gave up 0 bases and J gave up 2 bases, with 9 bases separating them. The CDR3 loop spans 15 amino acids. Germline lookup yields CDR1 SGHRS and CDR2 YFSETQ. Using reference TRBV5-1 and TRBJ1-5 for the parts outside the CDR3, the full variable domain is KAGVTQTPRYLIKTRGQQVTLSCSPISGHRSVSWYQQTPGQGLQFLFEYFSETQRNKGNFPGRFSGRQFSNSRSEMNVSTLELGDSALYLCASSLEGGGNQPQHFGDGTRLSIL.

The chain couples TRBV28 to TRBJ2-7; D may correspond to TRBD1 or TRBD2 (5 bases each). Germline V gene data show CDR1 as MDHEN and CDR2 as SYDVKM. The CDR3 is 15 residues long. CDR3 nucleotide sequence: TGTGCTACATCTCCGGGGACCCGCATCTCCTACGAGCAGTACTTC. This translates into CATSPGTRISYEQYF.

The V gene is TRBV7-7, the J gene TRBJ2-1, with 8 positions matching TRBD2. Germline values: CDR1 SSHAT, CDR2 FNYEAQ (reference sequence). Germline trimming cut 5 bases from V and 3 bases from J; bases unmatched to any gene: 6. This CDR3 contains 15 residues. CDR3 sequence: CASSPSGSGYNEQFF. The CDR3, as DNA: TGTGCCAGCAGCCCCAGCGGGAGTGGCTACAATGAGCAGTTCTTC.

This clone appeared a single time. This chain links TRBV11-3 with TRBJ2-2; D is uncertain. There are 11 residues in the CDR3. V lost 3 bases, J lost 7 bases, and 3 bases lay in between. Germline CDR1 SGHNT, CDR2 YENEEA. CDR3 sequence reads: CASSFGGELFF. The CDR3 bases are TGTGCCAGCAGCTTTGGCGGGGAGCTGTTTTTT.

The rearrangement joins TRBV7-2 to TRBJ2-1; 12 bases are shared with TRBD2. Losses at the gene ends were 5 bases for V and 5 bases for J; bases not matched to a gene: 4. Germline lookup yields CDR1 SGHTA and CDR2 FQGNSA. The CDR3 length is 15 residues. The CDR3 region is CASSPRTSGNNEQFF. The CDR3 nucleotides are TGTGCCAGCAGCCCGAGGACTAGCGGGAACAATGAGCAGTTCTTC.

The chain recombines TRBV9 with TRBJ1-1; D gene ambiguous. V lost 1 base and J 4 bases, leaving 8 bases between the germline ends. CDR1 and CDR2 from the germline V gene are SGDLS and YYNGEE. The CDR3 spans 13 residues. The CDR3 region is CASSVNLATEAFF. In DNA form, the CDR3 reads TGTGCCAGCAGCGTAAATTTGGCCACTGAAGCTTTCTTT.

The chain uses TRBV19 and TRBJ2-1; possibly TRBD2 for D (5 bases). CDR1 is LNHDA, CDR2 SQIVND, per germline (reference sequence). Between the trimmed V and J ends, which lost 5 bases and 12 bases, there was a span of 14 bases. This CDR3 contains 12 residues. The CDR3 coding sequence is TGTGCCAGTAGTGCCTCCCCTAGCTCGCAGTTCTTC. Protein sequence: CASSASPSSQFF.

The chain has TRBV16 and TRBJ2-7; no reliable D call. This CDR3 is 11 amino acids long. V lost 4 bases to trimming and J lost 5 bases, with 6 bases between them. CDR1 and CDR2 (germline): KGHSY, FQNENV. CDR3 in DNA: TGTGCCAGCAGCCCCTCGGACGAGCAGTACTTC. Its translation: CASSPSDEQYF.

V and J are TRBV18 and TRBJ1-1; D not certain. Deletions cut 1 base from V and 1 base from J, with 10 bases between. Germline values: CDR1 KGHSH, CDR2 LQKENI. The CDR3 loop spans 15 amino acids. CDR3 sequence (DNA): TGTGCCAGCTCACCACAGAAGGGAGGGAACACTGAAGCTTTCTTT. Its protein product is CASSPQKGGNTEAFF.

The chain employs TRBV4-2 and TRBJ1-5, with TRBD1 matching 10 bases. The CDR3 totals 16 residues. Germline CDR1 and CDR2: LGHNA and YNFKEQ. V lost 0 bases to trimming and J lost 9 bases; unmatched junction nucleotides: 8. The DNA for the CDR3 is TGTGCCAGCAGCCAAGATTCGGGGACAGGGGACCGGCCCCAGCATTTT. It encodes CASSQDSGTGDRPQHF.

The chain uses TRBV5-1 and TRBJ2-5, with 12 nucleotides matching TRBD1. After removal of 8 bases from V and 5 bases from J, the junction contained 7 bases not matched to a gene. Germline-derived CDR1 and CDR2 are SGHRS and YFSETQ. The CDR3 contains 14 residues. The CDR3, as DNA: TGCGCCAGTGGGACAGGGGGCTACATCGAGACCCAGTACTTC. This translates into CASGTGGYIETQYF.

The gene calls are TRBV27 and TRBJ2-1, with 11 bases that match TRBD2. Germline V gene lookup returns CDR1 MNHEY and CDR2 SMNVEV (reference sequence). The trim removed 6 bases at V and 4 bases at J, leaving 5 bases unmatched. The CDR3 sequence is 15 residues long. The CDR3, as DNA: TGTGCCAGCAGGCATGGGACTAGCGGTTACAATGAGCAGTTCTTC. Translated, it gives CASRHGTSGYNEQFF.

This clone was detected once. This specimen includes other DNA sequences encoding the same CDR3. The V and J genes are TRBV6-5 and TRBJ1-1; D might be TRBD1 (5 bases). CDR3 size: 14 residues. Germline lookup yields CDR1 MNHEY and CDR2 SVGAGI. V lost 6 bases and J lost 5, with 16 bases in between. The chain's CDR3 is CASSRGGRGTEAFF. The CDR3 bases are TGTGCCAGCAGCCGCGGAGGGCGGGGGACTGAAGCTTTCTTT.

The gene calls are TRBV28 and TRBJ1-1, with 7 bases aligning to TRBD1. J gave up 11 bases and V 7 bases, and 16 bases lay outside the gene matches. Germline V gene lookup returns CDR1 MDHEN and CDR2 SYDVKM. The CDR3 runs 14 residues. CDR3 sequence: CASNPSGGSFYAFF. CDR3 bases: TGTGCCAGCAATCCATCAGGGGGTTCGTTTTATGCTTTCTTT.

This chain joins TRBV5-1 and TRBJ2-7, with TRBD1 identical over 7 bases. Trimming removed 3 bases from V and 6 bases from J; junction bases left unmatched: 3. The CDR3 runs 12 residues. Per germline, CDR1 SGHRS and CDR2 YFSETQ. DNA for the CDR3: TGCGCCAGCAGCTCCCCAGGGGGCGAGCAGTACTTC. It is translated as CASSSPGGEQYF.

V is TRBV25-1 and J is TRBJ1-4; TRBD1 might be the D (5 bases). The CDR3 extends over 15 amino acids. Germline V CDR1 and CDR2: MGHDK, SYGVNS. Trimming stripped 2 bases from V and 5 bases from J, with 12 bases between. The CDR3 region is CASSEPRGNNEKLFF. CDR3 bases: TGTGCCAGCAGTGAACCGAGGGGAAACAATGAAAAACTGTTTTTT. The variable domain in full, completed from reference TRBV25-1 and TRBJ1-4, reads EADIYQTPRYLVIGTGKKITLECSQTMGHDKMYWYQQDPGMELHLIHYSYGVNSTEKGDLSSESTVSRIRTEHFPLTLESARPSHTSQYLCASSEPRGNNEKLFFGSGTQLSVL.

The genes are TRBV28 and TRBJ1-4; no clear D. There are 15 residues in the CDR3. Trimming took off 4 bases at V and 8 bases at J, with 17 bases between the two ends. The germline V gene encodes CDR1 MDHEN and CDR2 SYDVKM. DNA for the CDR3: TGTGCCAGCAGTTACCACGCAGGCCAGGTGGAAAAACTGTTTTTT. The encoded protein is CASSYHAGQVEKLFF.

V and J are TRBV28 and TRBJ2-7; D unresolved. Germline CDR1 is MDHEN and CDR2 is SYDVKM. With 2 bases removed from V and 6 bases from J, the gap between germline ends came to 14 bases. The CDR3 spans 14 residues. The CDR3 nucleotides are TGTGCCAGCAGTTTAGGGTCTAGTCTGCGCGAGCAGTACTTC. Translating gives CASSLGSSLREQYF.

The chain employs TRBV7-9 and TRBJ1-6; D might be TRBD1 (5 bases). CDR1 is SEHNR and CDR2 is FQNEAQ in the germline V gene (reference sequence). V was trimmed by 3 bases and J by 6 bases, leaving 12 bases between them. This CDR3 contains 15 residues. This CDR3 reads CASSFSTGLNSPLHF. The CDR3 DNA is TGTGCCAGCAGCTTTAGCACAGGCCTTAATTCACCCCTCCACTTT.

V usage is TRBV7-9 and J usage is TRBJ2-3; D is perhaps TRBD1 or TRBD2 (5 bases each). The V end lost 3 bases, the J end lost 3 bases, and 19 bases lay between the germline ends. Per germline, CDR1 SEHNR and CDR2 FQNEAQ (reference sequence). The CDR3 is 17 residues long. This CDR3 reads CASSLWAGTSQTDTQYF. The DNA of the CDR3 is TGTGCCAGCAGCTTGTGGGCCGGGACCTCGCAAACAGATACGCAGTATTTT.

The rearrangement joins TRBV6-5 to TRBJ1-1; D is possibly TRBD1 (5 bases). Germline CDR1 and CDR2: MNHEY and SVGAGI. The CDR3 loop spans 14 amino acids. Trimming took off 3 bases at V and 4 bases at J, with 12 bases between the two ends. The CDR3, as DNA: TGTGCCAGCAGTTATGGCGATGGGGCCACTGAAGCTTTCTTT. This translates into CASSYGDGATEAFF.

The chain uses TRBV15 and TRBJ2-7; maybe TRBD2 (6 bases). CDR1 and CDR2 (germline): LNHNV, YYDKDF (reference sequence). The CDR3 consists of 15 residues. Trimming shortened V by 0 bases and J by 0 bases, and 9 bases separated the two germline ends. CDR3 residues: CATSRDPGVSYEQYF. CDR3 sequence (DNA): TGTGCCACCAGCAGAGATCCGGGGGTCTCCTACGAGCAGTACTTC.

The CDR3 bases are TGCGCCAGCAGCCAGGGGACTCCCCGAGATACGCAGTATTTT. It codes for CASSQGTPRDTQYF. This chain connects TRBV5-1 to TRBJ2-3; D may correspond to TRBD1 or TRBD2 (6 bases each). Per the germline V gene, CDR1 is SGHRS and CDR2 is YFSETQ. The CDR3 covers 14 residues. The V end was cut by 4 bases, the J end by 5 bases, with 14 bases between. The full variable domain, its missing parts supplied by reference TRBV5-1 and TRBJ2-3, is KAGVTQTPRYLIKTRGQQVTLSCSPISGHRSVSWYQQTPGQGLQFLFEYFSETQRNKGNFPGRFSGRQFSNSRSEMNVSTLELGDSALYLCASSQGTPRDTQYFGPGTRLTVL.